One sample yielded the 31 T cell receptor beta chains listed below, sequenced in a study of regulatory T cells in long-lasting Graves disease (dated by TCRdb to about 2021). Libraries were constructed by multiplex PCR. The data were produced on an Illumina HiSeq 4000. TCR beta libraries were built with iRepertoire HTBI primers and Arm-PCR amplification of CDR3 regions. TCRdb passed the public sequencing reads through fastp at Q25 and MiXCR, retaining productive beta sequences. Rows merge per CDR3 protein into single entries with the most common DNA and genes. This sample is represented by over 250,000 distinct CDR3 sequences; around 20% of them were singletons. The top ten clones comprise just over 55% of the sample. The sample's time point label is to be understood as: persistent/refractory GD, antithyroid drugs over 5 years with positive TRAb. For both TCR sequencing and RNA sequencing, RNA was extracted from PBMCs in TRIzol.

Material: peripheral blood mononuclear cells (PBMCs), obtained when the disease was refractory, from a patient treated with antithyroid drugs. These receptors were obtained from a female donor with Graves disease.

The chain uses TRBV27 and TRBJ1-2; D is possibly TRBD1 (6 bases). CDR1 and CDR2 from the germline V gene are MNHEY and SMNVEV (reference sequence). This CDR3 has 14 amino acids. Deletions cut 4 bases from V and 4 bases from J, with 13 bases between. The CDR3 region has the DNA TGTGCCAGCAGTTCCACAGGGCCAGCCTATGGCTACACCTTC. Its translation is CASSSTGPAYGYTF.

The rearrangement links TRBV12-3 or TRBV12-4 to TRBJ2-7, with 7 bases matching TRBD1. There are 14 residues in the CDR3. J lost 1 base, V lost 7 bases, and 7 bases had no gene match. The CDR3 reads CASKLWDSSYEQYF. CDR3 bases: TGTGCCAGCAAGTTGTGGGACAGTTCCTACGAGCAGTACTTC.

The chain combines TRBV7-2 with TRBJ2-2; D tentatively reads TRBD1 or TRBD2 (5 bases each). Trimming took 2 bases from V and 6 from J, leaving 10 bases between them. Germline V gene lookup returns CDR1 SGHTA and CDR2 FQGNSA. This CDR3 is 14 amino acids long. This chain's CDR3 is CASSLSRGAGELFF. The DNA of the CDR3 is TGTGCCAGCAGCTTATCCCGAGGGGCCGGGGAGCTGTTTTTT.

In this sample, this clonotype turned up many times. The chain carries TRBV6-5 and TRBJ2-7; perhaps TRBD2 as D (6 bases). Trimming left V 2 bases short and J 2 bases short, with 13 bases between. The CDR3 is 15 residues long. Germline CDR1 reads MNHEY; CDR2 reads SVGAGI. The CDR3 nucleotides are TGTGCCAGCAGTTACGAGGAGGGAAGGGCCTACGAGCAGTACTTC. Translating gives CASSYEEGRAYEQYF.

The chain combines TRBV4-3 with TRBJ2-7; the D gene is possibly TRBD2 (5 bases). Germline CDR1 LGHNA, CDR2 YSLEER. The germline V and J ends were trimmed by 0 bases and 4 bases, with 13 bases remaining between them. The length of the CDR3 is 15 residues. CDR3 amino acids: CASSQESMAGYEQYF. CDR3 coding DNA: TGCGCCAGCAGCCAAGAGTCCATGGCGGGTTACGAGCAGTACTTC.

The chain carries TRBV5-1 and TRBJ1-4, with 7 bases fitting TRBD1. The germline V gene encodes CDR1 SGHRS and CDR2 YFSETQ. There are 16 residues in the CDR3. V was clipped by 0 bases and J by 8 bases; unmatched bases: 10. The CDR3 loop is CASSLGGGGFVEKLFF. Here the CDR3 DNA reads TGCGCCAGCAGCTTGGGAGGAGGGGGCTTCGTGGAAAAACTGTTTTTT.

This clonotype appeared many times. The genes are TRBV28 and TRBJ2-4; 8 bases are a match to TRBD2. With 6 bases clipped from V and 1 base from J, the junction kept 14 bases outside the gene matches. From germline, CDR1 is MDHEN and CDR2 SYDVKM. The CDR3 has 18 residues. In DNA, the CDR3 is TGTGCCAGCAGACCAGCGGGGGATCCGATTGGGGCCAAAAACATTCAGTACTTC. Residues: CASRPAGDPIGAKNIQYF. Variable domain in full (rest from reference TRBV28 and TRBJ2-4): DVKVTQSSRYLVKRTGEKVFLECVQDMDHENMFWYRQDPGLGLRLIYFSYDVKMKEKGDIPEGYSVSREKKERFSLILESASTNQTSMYLCASRPAGDPIGAKNIQYFGAGTRLSVL.

This clonotype was found many times. DNA of the CDR3: TGTGCCAGCAGTCCTCTCTATGGCTACACCTTC. It is translated as CASSPLYGYTF. The chain links TRBV27 to TRBJ1-2, with unresolved D. V dropped 5 bases and J dropped 4 bases, with 5 bases sitting between them. Per the germline V gene, CDR1 is MNHEY and CDR2 is SMNVEV (reference sequence). CDR3 size: 11 residues.

In this sample, this clonotype turned up many times. The chain links TRBV28 to TRBJ1-1, with TRBD1 as a possible D gene (5 bases). The CDR3 has 17 amino acids. The germline V gene encodes CDR1 MDHEN and CDR2 SYDVKM. Trimming cost V 3 bases and J 2 bases, with 19 bases left between them. CDR3 sequence reads: CASSFFRADSTNTEAFF. CDR3 in DNA: TGTGCCAGCAGTTTCTTCCGAGCAGACAGCACTAACACTGAAGCTTTCTTT. Drawing the rest from reference TRBV28 and TRBJ1-1, the complete variable domain is DVKVTQSSRYLVKRTGEKVFLECVQDMDHENMFWYRQDPGLGLRLIYFSYDVKMKEKGDIPEGYSVSREKKERFSLILESASTNQTSMYLCASSFFRADSTNTEAFFGQGTRLTVV.

This clonotype came up many times. The chain has TRBV27 and TRBJ2-5; unclear D gene. Trimming left V 4 bases short and J 3 bases short, with 12 bases between. The V gene's germline CDR1 is MNHEY and CDR2 SMNVEV (reference sequence). There are 14 residues in the CDR3. CDR3 sequence: CASSSPPPEETQYF. In DNA, the CDR3 is TGTGCCAGCAGTTCCCCTCCGCCGGAAGAGACCCAGTACTTC.

The chain is built from TRBV20-1 and TRBJ1-4; TRBD1 might be the D (6 bases). This CDR3 region has 15 residues. V was shortened by 5 bases and J by 4 bases, with 17 bases between the two germline ends. Germline values: CDR1 DFQATT, CDR2 SNEGSKA (reference sequence). Here the CDR3 DNA reads TGCAGTGCTCTACCAGGACAGAACAGTAATGAAAAACTGTTTTTT. The encoded protein is CSALPGQNSNEKLFF.

In its sample, this clonotype was seen many times. The chain links TRBV11-2 to TRBJ2-7; TRBD2 might be the D (5 bases). The CDR3 has 17 residues. Deletions cut 4 bases from V and 5 bases from J, with 24 bases between. CDR1 is SGHAT and CDR2 is FQNNGV in the germline V gene. This CDR3 is CASSSPTLGRVSHEQYF. The CDR3 region has the DNA TGTGCCAGCAGCTCACCTACCCTCGGGCGGGTAAGCCACGAGCAGTACTTC.

This clonotype occurred many times. J is TRBJ1-4 and V is TRBV11-2; D call uncertain. The CDR3 totals 15 residues. Germline V gives CDR1 SGHAT, CDR2 FQNNGV. Trimming took off 1 base at V and 8 bases at J, with 14 bases between the two ends. This chain's CDR3 is CASSLAWYGAEKLFF. CDR3 bases: TGTGCCAGCAGCTTAGCCTGGTATGGAGCCGAAAAACTGTTTTTT.

This clonotype was seen at least ten times. The chain links TRBV12-3 or TRBV12-4 to TRBJ1-3; 8 positions match TRBD1. The CDR3 sequence is 16 residues long. Trimming took 3 bases from V and 3 from J; bases not matched to a gene: 7. The CDR3 DNA follows: TGTGCCAGCAGTTTCGGGCAGGGGGCTTATGGAAACACCATATATTTT. Translated: CASSFGQGAYGNTIYF.

This clonotype was observed a handful of times. The chain employs TRBV11-2 and TRBJ1-1; D is uncertain. With 7 bases removed from V and 10 bases from J, the gap between germline ends came to 22 bases. The CDR3 is made up of 14 amino acids. The germline gives CDR1 SGHAT, CDR2 FQNNGV. CDR3 amino acids: CASTYREGVAGAFF. The CDR3 bases are TGTGCCAGCACCTATCGGGAGGGCGTCGCTGGAGCTTTCTTT.

This clonotype has more than one count but fewer than ten. The chain has TRBV13 and TRBJ2-7; TRBD1 aligns across 8 bases. CDR1 and CDR2 from the germline V gene are PRHDT and FYEKMQ (reference sequence). The CDR3 totals 14 residues. The junction had 5 bases not matched to a gene; V was cut back by 2 bases and J by 5 bases. CDR3 in DNA: TGTGCCAGCAGCTTAAGGGACAGGAGGCACGAGCAGTACTTC. Protein: CASSLRDRRHEQYF.

This clonotype was picked up many times. The CDR3 loop reads CASSQDGGTSGRGGETQYF. The CDR3 bases are TGTGCCAGCAGCCAAGATGGGGGGACTAGCGGGAGAGGAGGAGAGACCCAGTACTTC. This chain joins TRBV3-1 and TRBJ2-5; the match to TRBD2 covers 14 bases. CDR1 is LGHDT and CDR2 is YNNKEL in the germline V gene (reference sequence). V lost 0 bases, J lost 4 bases, and 10 bases stayed unmatched. The CDR3 runs 19 residues.

There are many counts of this clonotype. The chain recombines TRBV6-1 with TRBJ1-1; D not certain. Germline CDR1 is MNHNS and CDR2 is SASEGT. The CDR3 runs 11 residues. Trimming pared 4 bases from V and 0 bases from J, leaving 0 bases between. DNA for the CDR3: TGTGCCAGCAGTGTGAACACTGAAGCTTTCTTT. This codes for CASSVNTEAFF.

The chain links TRBV7-2 to TRBJ1-2; D is unresolved. The CDR3 extends over 13 amino acids. Germline V lookup: CDR1 SGHTA, CDR2 FQGNSA. V lost 4 bases and J lost 4, with 10 bases in between. The CDR3 DNA reads TGTGCCAGCAGCTCCTCGGCTTCCTATGGCTACACCTTC. Its protein product is CASSSSASYGYTF.

This chain uses TRBV2 with TRBJ1-5; D is unresolved. CDR1 SNHLY and CDR2 FYNNEI come from the germline V gene. CDR3 length: 14 residues. Trimming pared 4 bases from V and 1 base from J, leaving 8 bases between. The CDR3 protein is CASSALDSNQPQHF. The CDR3, as DNA: TGTGCCAGCAGTGCATTGGACAGCAATCAGCCCCAGCATTTT.

This chain connects TRBV4-2 to TRBJ2-3; D may be TRBD2 (5 bases). V was trimmed by 1 base and J by 4 bases, leaving 12 bases between them. CDR3 length equals 15 residues. CDR1 and CDR2 from the germline V gene are LGHNA and YNFKEQ. The CDR3 region is CASSQGPGIPDTQYF. In DNA, the CDR3 is TGTGCCAGCAGCCAAGGACCGGGAATTCCAGATACGCAGTATTTT.

This clonotype was picked up many times. The V and J genes are TRBV6-1 and TRBJ1-1; D is uncertain. The V gene lost 8 bases and the J gene lost 1 base, with 14 bases spanning the gap. This CDR3 comprises 14 residues. Germline-derived CDR1 and CDR2 are MNHNS and SASEGT. This CDR3 is CASWSTFPNTEAFF. In DNA form, the CDR3 reads TGTGCCAGCTGGTCGACTTTTCCGAACACTGAAGCTTTCTTT.

This clonotype was detected only a few times. V gene TRBV7-2 combines with J gene TRBJ2-2, with 8 bases identical to TRBD2. Germline trimming cut 3 bases from V and 7 bases from J; bases unmatched to any gene: 7. The CDR3 sequence is 15 residues long. The germline gives CDR1 SGHTA, CDR2 FQGNSA. DNA of the CDR3: TGTGCCAGCAGCTTGGGGGCGGGAGGAGTCGGGGAGCTGTTTTTT. Translated: CASSLGAGGVGELFF.

This clonotype has a count of ten or more. The rearrangement links TRBV12-3 or TRBV12-4 to TRBJ1-1; D not certain. Trimming removed 6 bases at V and 4 bases at J, with 9 bases between. This CDR3 spans 12 amino acids. The CDR3 is CASRQWGTEAFF. The CDR3 nucleotides are TGTGCCAGCAGACAATGGGGCACTGAAGCTTTCTTT.

This clonotype was seen repeatedly, ten times or more. The CDR3 region has the DNA TGTGCCAGCTCAAGCAAGAGGGACAGCAATCAGCCCCAGCATTTT. Amino acids: CASSSKRDSNQPQHF. V gene TRBV18 combines with J gene TRBJ1-5; D is possibly TRBD1 (5 bases). Trimming removed 5 bases at V and 1 base at J, with 12 bases between. Germline V gene data show CDR1 as KGHSH and CDR2 as LQKENI. The CDR3 is 15 amino acids. Filled out from reference TRBV18 and TRBJ1-5, the complete variable domain reads NAGVMQNPRHLVRRRGQEARLRCSPMKGHSHVYWYRQLPEEGLKFMVYLQKENIIDESGMPKERFSAEFPKEGPSILRIQQVVRGDSAAYFCASSSKRDSNQPQHFGDGTRLSIL.

The rearrangement joins TRBV19 to TRBJ2-7, with TRBD2 identical over 8 bases. J gave up 5 bases and V 5 bases, and 8 bases lay outside the gene matches. The CDR3 has 14 residues. Germline V gene data show CDR1 as LNHDA and CDR2 as SQIVND (reference sequence). The CDR3 bases are TGTGCCAGTAGTTCCGGGAGGGCCTTAAACGAGCAGTACTTC. Protein sequence: CASSSGRALNEQYF.

This clonotype was seen many times. The chain employs TRBV12-3 or TRBV12-4 and TRBJ2-6; D is perhaps TRBD1 (5 bases). This CDR3 spans 15 amino acids. The germline V and J ends were trimmed by 6 bases and 3 bases, with 12 bases remaining between them. The CDR3 sequence: CASSTQGFGANVLTF. The CDR3 region has the DNA TGTGCCAGCAGCACGCAGGGTTTTGGGGCCAACGTCCTGACTTTC.

This clonotype has more than one count but fewer than ten. This chain uses TRBV2 with TRBJ2-6, with D possibly called TRBD1 or TRBD2 (7 bases each). CDR1 is SNHLY and CDR2 is FYNNEI in the germline V gene. The length of the CDR3 is 15 residues. The ends were cut back, 4 bases at V and 4 bases at J, with 11 bases in the middle. The CDR3 sequence: CASSGEGAGANVLTF. Written as DNA, the CDR3 is TGTGCCAGCAGTGGGGAGGGGGCAGGGGCCAACGTCCTGACTTTC.

This clonotype was seen a handful of times. A read error may explain this, as a much larger clone is one base away. The missing conserved phenylalanine or tryptophan at the end of this CDR3 makes a read error likely. The rearrangement uses TRBV13 and TRBJ2-5; 9 nucleotides align to TRBD2. This CDR3 has 16 amino acids. Germline values: CDR1 PRHDT, CDR2 FYEKMQ (reference sequence). The ends lost 0 bases at V and 1 base at J; junction bases unmatched: 3. CDR3 residues: CASSLGVGLAQETQYS. CDR3 sequence (DNA): TGTGCCAGCAGCTTAGGCGTGGGACTAGCCCAAGAGACCCAGTACTCC.

The chain employs TRBV30 and TRBJ1-6, with D tentatively TRBD1 (6 bases). V shed 5 bases and J shed 8 bases, with 10 bases lying between them. Germline V lookup: CDR1 GTSNPN, CDR2 SVGIG (reference sequence). The CDR3 has 12 residues. Written as DNA, the CDR3 is TGTGCCTGGGGCGCAGGGGATTCACCCCTCCACTTT. Protein: CAWGAGDSPLHF.

This clonotype was seen many times. V usage is TRBV7-8 and J usage is TRBJ2-5; D gene unclear. The germline CDR1 and CDR2 sequences are SGHVS and FQNEAQ. The CDR3 totals 13 residues. With 7 bases removed from V and 5 bases from J, the gap between germline ends came to 14 bases. CDR3 residues: CASTAATLETQYF. The CDR3 DNA reads as TGTGCCAGCACCGCGGCCACCTTGGAGACCCAGTACTTC. The full variable domain, with the rest looked up from reference TRBV7-8 and TRBJ2-5, is GAGVSQSPRYKVAKRGQDVALRCDPISGHVSLFWYQQALGQGPEFLTYFQNEAQLDKSGLPSDRFFAERPEGSVSTLKIQRTQQEDSAVYLCASTAATLETQYFGPGTRLLVL.